One and the same sample provided the 29 T cell receptor beta chains below, sequenced in a study of T cell responses to AZD1222 COVID-19 vaccine. Profiling relied on immunoSEQ multiplex PCR, and the TCRdb table lists in-frame clones only, not all of them. The sample consists of 100,000 to 150,000 clones, less than 95% of them appearing once. The sequences come from peripheral blood, collected on day 0 of AZD1222 vaccination. The origin of the receptors is an adult in good health.

V and J are TRBV6-5 and TRBJ1-5; 8 bases line up with TRBD1. The CDR3 runs to 14 residues. Germline V gene data show CDR1 as MNHEY and CDR2 as SVGAGI. J was trimmed by 6 bases and V by 7 bases; bases with no gene match: 8. CDR3 in DNA: TGTGCCAGCATCTTGGACAGGGTGAGTCAGCCCCAGCATTTT. This gives the protein CASILDRVSQPQHF.

The CDR3 region is CASSSLLAFNTEAFF. In DNA, the CDR3 is TGTGCCAGCAGTTCGCTACTAGCCTTCAACACTGAAGCTTTCTTT. This sequence joins TRBV27 and TRBJ1-1; D not resolved. Trimming took off 4 bases at V and 2 bases at J, with 14 bases between the two ends. CDR3 length: 15 amino acids. CDR1 and CDR2 (germline): MNHEY, SMNVEV (reference sequence).

This chain joins TRBV6-4 and TRBJ1-1; D gene uncertain. Trimming took 3 bases from V and 1 from J, leaving 6 bases between them. The length of the CDR3 is 13 residues. Germline CDR1 MRHNA, CDR2 SNTAGT. For the CDR3, the DNA is TGTGCCAGCAGTGATCAGCCGAACACTGAAGCTTTCTTT. It is translated as CASSDQPNTEAFF.

The V call is TRBV9, the J call TRBJ2-5; 9 bases line up with TRBD2. Looked up from germline, CDR1 is SGDLS and CDR2 is YYNGEE. The CDR3 has 15 residues. J was trimmed by 4 bases and V by 3 bases; bases with no gene match: 7. The DNA for the CDR3 is TGTGCCAGCAGCGAAGAAGCGGGGGGCCCAGAGACCCAGTACTTC. It codes for CASSEEAGGPETQYF.

The V call is TRBV6-5, the J call TRBJ1-4; TRBD1 agrees at 9 bases. V lost 8 bases to trimming and J lost 8 bases; unmatched junction nucleotides: 9. The length of the CDR3 is 14 residues. Germline V gene data show CDR1 as MNHEY and CDR2 as SVGAGI. The CDR3 reads CASREQGAREKLFF. DNA for the CDR3: TGTGCCAGCCGAGAACAGGGGGCCCGGGAAAAACTGTTTTTT.

This chain links TRBV6-5 with TRBJ2-1; unclear D gene. V was pared by 7 bases and J by 1 base, with 11 bases between. This CDR3 comprises 14 residues. In germline, CDR1 is MNHEY, CDR2 SVGAGI. CDR3 loop: CASKLMVSYNEQFF. For the CDR3, the DNA is TGTGCCAGCAAACTTATGGTGTCCTACAATGAGCAGTTCTTC.

V and J are TRBV10-1 and TRBJ1-5, with D unresolved. CDR3 size: 13 residues. V lost 7 bases and J 11 bases, leaving 18 bases between the germline ends. The germline V gene encodes CDR1 WNHNN and CDR2 SYGVQD (reference sequence). The CDR3: CASNPREFPTQHF. The CDR3 region has the DNA TGCGCCAGCAACCCTCGGGAGTTCCCAACCCAGCATTTT.

The CDR3 here is CASSQGGDTQPQHF. CDR3 DNA: TGTGCCAGCTCACAAGGGGGTGATACTCAGCCCCAGCATTTT. The chain combines TRBV18 with TRBJ1-5; perhaps TRBD1 as D (6 bases). Per germline, CDR1 KGHSH and CDR2 LQKENI. The CDR3 is 14 amino acids. The germline V and J ends were trimmed by 4 bases and 6 bases, with 13 bases remaining between them.

The rearrangement links TRBV7-9 to TRBJ1-1; no clear D. The germline V gene encodes CDR1 SEHNR and CDR2 FQNEAQ (reference sequence). The CDR3 has 12 residues. Trimming removed 1 base at V and 4 bases at J, with 4 bases between. CDR3 nucleotide sequence: TGTGCCAGCAGCTTAGGTGCCACTGAAGCTTTCTTT. It codes for CASSLGATEAFF.

A note on this clone: The sample contains more than one DNA sequence encoding this CDR3. The chain is built from TRBV12-3 or TRBV12-4 and TRBJ1-6, with D unclear. The V end was cut by 3 bases, the J end by 8 bases, with 5 bases between. The CDR3 has 12 residues. CDR3 nucleotides: TGTGCCAGCAGTTTCGGGGATTCACCCCTCCACTTT. This encodes CASSFGDSPLHF.

This clone has a single count. The chain has TRBV13 and TRBJ2-2; D may be TRBD1 (6 bases). V was cut by 5 bases and J by 4 bases, with 14 bases left in between. CDR1 is PRHDT, CDR2 FYEKMQ, per germline (reference sequence). The CDR3 totals 15 residues. CDR3 sequence reads: CASSPLGQLTGELFF. CDR3 nucleotides: TGTGCCAGCAGCCCTCTGGGACAACTCACCGGGGAGCTGTTTTTT.

The chain links TRBV6-5 to TRBJ2-5, with 8 bases that match TRBD1. The ends lost 4 bases at V and 5 bases at J; junction bases unmatched: 9. Germline V gene sequence: CDR1 MNHEY, CDR2 SVGAGI. The CDR3 covers 15 residues. The CDR3 nucleotides are TGTGCCAGCAGTTCACCCGGGACAGGAGTTGAGACCCAGTACTTC. It encodes CASSSPGTGVETQYF.

This clone was observed once. This rearrangement joins TRBV27 to TRBJ2-2, with D perhaps TRBD1 (6 bases). This CDR3 is built from 14 residues. V lost 6 bases, J lost 4 bases, and 12 bases lay in between. Germline V gene data show CDR1 as MNHEY and CDR2 as SMNVEV (reference sequence). Here the CDR3 DNA reads TGTGCCAGCAGAAGACAGGCCTCCACCGGGGAGCTGTTTTTT. Protein: CASRRQASTGELFF.

The chain links TRBV19 to TRBJ2-3; TRBD2 agrees at 10 bases. The V gene end was trimmed by 6 bases and the J gene end by 2 bases; junction bases not matched to a gene: 8. CDR3 size: 16 residues. CDR1 LNHDA and CDR2 SQIVND come from the germline V gene (reference sequence). The chain's CDR3 is CASSPGLAGATDTQYF. The CDR3 DNA follows: TGTGCCAGTAGCCCTGGGCTAGCGGGGGCCACAGATACGCAGTATTTT.

This clone occurred once. The chain joins TRBV4-3 to TRBJ1-4; the D is unclear. The germline V gene has CDR1 LGHNA and CDR2 YSLEER. V was clipped by 4 bases and J by 8 bases, with 11 bases between them. The CDR3 runs to 13 residues. The CDR3 DNA reads as TGCGCCAGCAGCCTGTCCCGCGGGGAAAAACTGTTTTTT. Translated, it gives CASSLSRGEKLFF.

This clone occurred once. This chain joins TRBV19 and TRBJ1-2; no clear D. The germline V gene has CDR1 LNHDA and CDR2 SQIVND (reference sequence). Trimming shortened V by 7 bases and J by 4 bases, and 16 bases separated the two germline ends. This CDR3 region has 14 residues. CDR3 in amino acids: CASNPGGVGYGYTF. DNA for the CDR3: TGTGCCAGTAATCCCGGCGGGGTAGGCTATGGCTACACCTTC.

V usage is TRBV10-3 and J usage is TRBJ1-2; D might be TRBD1 (6 bases). Germline V gene data show CDR1 as ENHRY and CDR2 as SYGVKD. The CDR3 is 12 residues long. Trimming left V 10 bases short and J 8 bases short, with 17 bases between. The CDR3 nucleotides read TGTGCCAGTCGGACAGTCCTGGGAGGCTACACCTTC. Its translation is CASRTVLGGYTF.

V and J are TRBV4-1 and TRBJ2-2, with 9 nucleotides matching TRBD1. The CDR3 runs to 15 residues. Germline V CDR1 and CDR2: MGHRA, YSYEKL. The J segment lost 6 bases and the V segment lost 1 base, leaving 3 bases of the junction unmatched. CDR3 DNA sequence: TGCGCCAGCAGCCAAGGGGACAGGGTTTCCGGGGAGCTGTTTTTT. Its translation: CASSQGDRVSGELFF.

The chain couples TRBV5-1 to TRBJ1-3; D gene ambiguous. V was trimmed by 6 bases and J by 0 bases, leaving 13 bases between them. Looked up from germline, CDR1 is SGHRS and CDR2 is YFSETQ. The CDR3 loop spans 15 amino acids. CDR3 coding DNA: TGCGCCAGCACCATAGGGTCGAGCTCTGGAAACACCATATATTTT. Residues: CASTIGSSSGNTIYF.

The gene calls are TRBV3-1 (or the pseudogene TRBV3-2) and TRBJ2-3; D gene ambiguous. This CDR3 is built from 13 residues. The germline V and J ends were trimmed by 4 bases and 7 bases, with 12 bases remaining between them. CDR1 and CDR2 from the germline V gene are LGHDT and YNNKEL (reference sequence). The CDR3 loop reads CASSPRPRHTQYF. The CDR3 nucleotides are TGTGCCAGCAGCCCCCGACCCCGACATACGCAGTATTTT.

This chain links TRBV6-5 with TRBJ2-7; 8 bases map to TRBD2. The V gene's germline CDR1 is MNHEY and CDR2 SVGAGI. Losses at the gene ends were 6 bases for V and 6 bases for J; bases not matched to a gene: 10. The CDR3 runs 14 residues. The CDR3 reads CASRRGSGDAEQYF. The CDR3 DNA sequence: TGTGCCAGCAGAAGGGGTAGCGGGGACGCCGAGCAGTACTTC.

CDR3 DNA sequence: TGTGCCAGTAGTAACCTCTCAGGGTGGGACACCGGGGAGCTGTTTTTT. It translates to CASSNLSGWDTGELFF. The chain links TRBV19 to TRBJ2-2; possible D gene TRBD1, 5 bases. Germline loops: CDR1 LNHDA, CDR2 SQIVND (reference sequence). CDR3 length: 16 amino acids. Between the trimmed V and J ends, which lost 4 bases and 3 bases, there was a span of 15 bases.

V gene TRBV3-1 (or the pseudogene TRBV3-2) combines with J gene TRBJ1-2, with D perhaps TRBD1 (5 bases). Trimming removed 6 bases at V and 5 bases at J, with 13 bases between. CDR1 LGHDT and CDR2 YNNKEL come from the germline V gene (reference sequence). CDR3 size: 13 residues. The CDR3: CASSFTEGYGYTF. Here the CDR3 DNA reads TGTGCCAGCAGTTTCACCGAGGGGTATGGCTACACCTTC.

The genes are TRBV4-2 and TRBJ2-1, with TRBD2 matching 9 bases. V gave up 0 bases and J gave up 8 bases; unmatched junction bases: 17. Germline CDR1 LGHNA, CDR2 YNFKEQ. The CDR3 contains 19 residues. The CDR3 DNA reads TGTGCCAGCAGCCAAGACTTCGGGGAGCGGGGGGCCAATCCAGATGAGCAGTTCTTC. This encodes CASSQDFGERGANPDEQFF.

The chain combines TRBV7-2 with TRBJ1-5; maybe TRBD1 (6 bases). V was clipped by 3 bases and J by 2 bases, with 11 bases between them. The CDR3 consists of 15 residues. Germline CDR1 SGHTA, CDR2 FQGNSA. The CDR3 sequence is CASSFGGAGNQPQHF. The CDR3 nucleotides are TGTGCCAGCAGCTTCGGGGGGGCGGGCAATCAGCCCCAGCATTTT.

V and J are TRBV11-3 and TRBJ2-7; 7 positions agree with TRBD1. V was pared by 6 bases and J by 5 bases, with 7 bases of the junction left unmatched. The CDR3 totals 13 residues. CDR1 is SGHNT, CDR2 YENEEA, per germline. The CDR3 sequence is CASSHRTGNEQYF. CDR3 nucleotide sequence: TGTGCCAGCAGTCACAGGACAGGCAACGAGCAGTACTTC.

The V and J genes are TRBV7-2 and TRBJ2-5, with D tentatively TRBD1 (6 bases). The germline V and J ends were trimmed by 5 bases and 3 bases, with 13 bases remaining between them. Germline-derived CDR1 and CDR2 are SGHTA and FQGNSA. This CDR3 contains 14 residues. In nucleotides, the CDR3 is TGTGCCAGCAGCCTATCCTACAGGGAAGAGACCCAGTACTTC. Translated, it gives CASSLSYREETQYF.

The rearrangement joins TRBV27 to TRBJ1-1; D remains ambiguous. Germline V gene sequence: CDR1 MNHEY, CDR2 SMNVEV (reference sequence). The CDR3 has 13 amino acids. V shed 2 bases and J shed 4 bases, with 8 bases lying between them. The CDR3 loop is CASSLEQRTEAFF. The CDR3 DNA is TGTGCCAGCAGTTTAGAACAGCGCACTGAAGCTTTCTTT.

This sequence joins TRBV24-1 and TRBJ1-2, with D maybe TRBD1 (5 bases). This CDR3 comprises 14 residues. Per germline, CDR1 KGHDR and CDR2 SFDVKD. V dropped 4 bases and J dropped 4 bases, with 12 bases sitting between them. CDR3 sequence: CATSDPGRAYGYTF. CDR3 bases: TGTGCCACCAGTGACCCGGGACGGGCCTATGGCTACACCTTC.